Presented here are 28 T cell receptor beta chains from one specimen sequenced in a study of T cell responses to AZD1222 COVID-19 vaccine. Sequenced by immunoSEQ multiplex PCR; TCRdb stores in-frame clones only, minus some. The table includes 95,000 to 100,000 clones, about 87% detected once. This specimen was peripheral blood, taken 28 days after the second AZD1222 dose. Receptor source: an adult who received the AZD1222 COVID-19 vaccine.

This chain connects TRBV2 to TRBJ1-1; TRBD1 is a possible D gene (6 bases). The CDR3 covers 14 residues. Germline assignment: CDR1 SNHLY and CDR2 FYNNEI. The V gene lost 5 bases and the J gene lost 3 bases, with 13 bases spanning the gap. Here the CDR3 reads CASSSRTVDTEAFF. In DNA, the CDR3 is TGTGCCAGCAGTTCTAGGACAGTCGACACTGAAGCTTTCTTT.

V is TRBV6-1 and J is TRBJ1-2, with 9 bases matching TRBD1. Germline CDR1 MNHNS, CDR2 SASEGT. The length of the CDR3 is 16 residues. The V and J ends lost 4 bases and 5 bases, in that order; junction bases with no gene match: 11. As DNA, the CDR3 is TGTGCCAGCAGTGGACCGAGGGCGACAGGGGGATATGGCTACACCTTC. Protein: CASSGPRATGGYGYTF.

V is TRBV13 and J is TRBJ1-2, with 7 bases that match TRBD1. With 4 bases clipped from V and 4 bases from J, the junction kept 6 bases outside the gene matches. This CDR3 contains 14 residues. In germline, CDR1 is PRHDT, CDR2 FYEKMQ (reference sequence). CDR3 DNA sequence: TGTGCCAGCAGCTCCAGAACAGGGGTCTATGGCTACACCTTC. Its protein is CASSSRTGVYGYTF. Variable domain in full (rest from reference TRBV13 and TRBJ1-2): AAGVIQSPRHLIKEKRETATLKCYPIPRHDTVYWYQQGPGQDPQFLISFYEKMQSDKGSIPDRFSAQQFSDYHSELNMSSLELGDSALYFCASSSRTGVYGYTFGSGTRLTVV.

The count of this clone is one. The chain has TRBV25-1 and TRBJ1-1, with D hard to call. Germline CDR1 reads MGHDK; CDR2 reads SYGVNS. This CDR3 region has 13 residues. V lost 5 bases, J lost 6 bases, and 13 bases lay in between. This chain's CDR3 is CASSTTSRAEAFF. CDR3 nucleotide sequence: TGTGCCAGCAGTACGACCTCGAGGGCTGAAGCTTTCTTT.

The CDR3 loop is CASSVRGTLTGELFF. The CDR3 DNA sequence: TGTGCCAGCAGCGTAAGGGGAACCCTCACCGGGGAGCTGTTTTTT. The chain is built from TRBV9 and TRBJ2-2; a possible D gene is TRBD1 (5 bases). The V and J ends lost 1 base and 4 bases respectively, with 11 bases between them. Germline lookup yields CDR1 SGDLS and CDR2 YYNGEE. The CDR3 contains 15 residues. Filled out from reference TRBV9 and TRBJ2-2, the complete variable domain reads DSGVTQTPKHLITATGQRVTLRCSPRSGDLSVYWYQQSLDQGLQFLIQYYNGEERAKGNILERFSAQQFPDLHSELNLSSLELGDSALYFCASSVRGTLTGELFFGEGSRLTVL.

The genes are TRBV13 and TRBJ2-1, with D unclear. V gave up 10 bases and J gave up 10 bases, with 17 bases separating them. The CDR3 loop spans 12 amino acids. The V gene's germline CDR1 is PRHDT and CDR2 FYEKMQ (reference sequence). DNA for the CDR3: TGTGCCACCGCAAAAAACTTTCGAGAGCAGTTCTTC. This codes for CATAKNFREQFF.

This chain uses TRBV5-1 with TRBJ1-4; possible D gene TRBD1, 6 bases. The length of the CDR3 is 14 residues. Germline CDR1 and CDR2: SGHRS and YFSETQ. Trimming took 7 bases from V and 6 from J, leaving 16 bases between them. CDR3 nucleotide sequence: TGCGCCAGCTCCCGGGGGCCAACCGATGAAAAACTGTTTTTT. It is translated as CASSRGPTDEKLFF.

V gene TRBV3-1 (or the pseudogene TRBV3-2) combines with J gene TRBJ1-6; D not resolved. The CDR3 is 14 amino acids. Deletions cut 11 bases from V and 6 bases from J, with 17 bases between. CDR1 and CDR2 (germline): LGHDT, YNNKEL (reference sequence). In DNA, the CDR3 is TGTGCCGCCCGACGGGGAGTGAGTAATTCACCCCTCCACTTT. As protein: CAARRGVSNSPLHF.

This rearrangement joins TRBV5-6 to TRBJ1-1, with D possibly being TRBD1 (6 bases). The CDR3 is 14 amino acids. Per the germline V gene, CDR1 is SGHDT and CDR2 is YYEEEE. Trimming cost V 2 bases and J 5 bases, with 13 bases left between them. The CDR3 sequence is CASSLWGAGTEAFF. The DNA of the CDR3 is TGTGCCAGCAGCTTATGGGGGGCGGGGACTGAAGCTTTCTTT.

This chain connects TRBV5-8 to TRBJ1-2, with TRBD1 matching 10 bases. V dropped 2 bases and J dropped 2; count of bases not matched to a gene: 3. In germline, CDR1 is SGHTS, CDR2 YDEGEE. This CDR3 has 15 residues. CDR3 nucleotide sequence: TGTGCCAGCAGCTTCCGGGACAGGGGAAACTATGGCTACACCTTC. The encoded protein is CASSFRDRGNYGYTF.

The J gene is TRBJ2-7, the V gene TRBV12-3 or TRBV12-4; a possible D gene is TRBD2 (6 bases). This CDR3 contains 13 residues. V was pared by 6 bases and J by 3 bases, with 12 bases between. CDR3 sequence (DNA): TGTGCCAGCAGAAAGGTGGAGGGCTACGAGCAGTACTTC. This codes for CASRKVEGYEQYF.

The chain has TRBV5-1 and TRBJ2-3; D might be TRBD1 (5 bases). Germline CDR1 reads SGHRS; CDR2 reads YFSETQ. V lost 2 bases and J 0 bases, leaving 19 bases between the germline ends. CDR3 size: 18 residues. The CDR3 nucleotides read TGCGCCAGCAGCTTTGGGGATATTTGGGGCTCTAGCACAGATACGCAGTATTTT. Encoded protein: CASSFGDIWGSSTDTQYF.

The chain links TRBV7-3 to TRBJ2-3; the D gene could be TRBD1 or TRBD2 (5 bases each). Per germline, CDR1 SGHTA and CDR2 FQGTGA. Trimming removed 4 bases from V and 4 bases from J, with 18 bases in between. The CDR3 consists of 16 residues. The CDR3: CASSSSGLAGPDTQYF. CDR3 in DNA: TGTGCCAGCAGCTCCTCAGGGCTAGCCGGCCCAGATACGCAGTATTTT.

The V call is TRBV7-8, the J call TRBJ2-5; the match to TRBD2 covers 10 bases. J lost 4 bases, V lost 1 base, and 9 bases had no gene match. The V gene's germline CDR1 is SGHVS and CDR2 FQNEAQ. The CDR3 is 17 residues long. The CDR3 DNA reads TGTGCCAGCAGCTTAGTCCCCAGCGGGAGGGCCATAGAGACCCAGTACTTC. It translates to CASSLVPSGRAIETQYF.

The chain combines TRBV7-6 with TRBJ1-4, with D perhaps TRBD1 (5 bases). Trimming removed 2 bases at V and 7 bases at J, with 14 bases between. Germline values: CDR1 SGHVS, CDR2 FNYEAQ. The CDR3 contains 15 residues. As DNA, the CDR3 is TGTGCCAGCAGCTTAAGGAGGGGAAAGAGTGAAAAACTGTTTTTT. Translated: CASSLRRGKSEKLFF.

V and J are TRBV6-1 and TRBJ2-1, with a possible D match to TRBD2 (6 bases). V was trimmed by 3 bases and J by 6 bases, leaving 12 bases between them. Germline CDR1 MNHNS, CDR2 SASEGT. This CDR3 is built from 14 residues. CDR3: CASSEPVAANEQFF. CDR3 DNA: TGTGCCAGCAGTGAGCCTGTAGCGGCCAATGAGCAGTTCTTC.

CDR3 loop: CASSLVVGLGYGYTF. The CDR3 DNA is TGTGCCAGCAGCTTGGTCGTGGGCCTTGGCTATGGCTACACCTTC. The chain carries TRBV5-6 and TRBJ1-2; D ambiguous. Trimming removed 0 bases from V and 4 bases from J, with 13 bases in between. Germline V CDR1 and CDR2: SGHDT, YYEEEE. The CDR3 has 15 residues.

The rearrangement links TRBV7-8 to TRBJ1-2, with TRBD1 matching 9 bases. The CDR3 contains 17 residues. V dropped 1 base and J dropped 2; count of bases not matched to a gene: 8. Germline V gene data show CDR1 as SGHVS and CDR2 as FQNEAQ. This chain's CDR3 is CASSLVAGGTGNYGYTF. The DNA of the CDR3 is TGTGCCAGCAGCTTAGTAGCAGGCGGGACAGGGAACTATGGCTACACCTTC.

This clone has only a few counts. The genes are TRBV21-1 and TRBJ2-7; the table's TRBD1 call for D was not verified on the DNA. TRBV21-1 is classified as a pseudogene. The CDR3 length is 18 residues. The CDR3 loop reads CASSVPAGQGAVRYEQYF. CDR3 bases: TGTGCCAGCAGCGTTCCGGCTGGACAGGGGGCAGTCAGGTACGAGCAGTACTTC.

This sequence joins TRBV27 and TRBJ2-1; TRBD2 might be the D (5 bases). The CDR3 runs to 16 residues. V was trimmed by 5 bases and J by 0 bases, leaving 14 bases between them. CDR1 is MNHEY and CDR2 is SMNVEV in the germline V gene (reference sequence). As DNA, the CDR3 is TGTGCCAGCAGTAAACTAGGCGGCAGCTCCTACAATGAGCAGTTCTTC. It translates to CASSKLGGSSYNEQFF.

The chain combines TRBV9 with TRBJ2-7; 8 bases agree with TRBD2. Germline CDR1 reads SGDLS; CDR2 reads YYNGEE. The CDR3 loop spans 15 amino acids. V trimming: 4 bases; J trimming: 3 bases; junction bases outside the gene matches: 9. The CDR3 region is CASSRGLDKDYEQYF. As DNA, the CDR3 is TGTGCCAGCAGCAGGGGACTAGACAAAGACTACGAGCAGTACTTC.

J is TRBJ1-2 and V is TRBV28; possible D gene TRBD1, 5 bases. The CDR3 consists of 13 residues. Germline lookup yields CDR1 MDHEN and CDR2 SYDVKM. Trimming removed 7 bases at V and 2 bases at J, with 11 bases between. The CDR3 spells CASTLGGNYGYTF. The DNA of the CDR3 is TGTGCCAGCACCCTGGGGGGGAACTATGGCTACACCTTC.

This rearrangement joins TRBV27 to TRBJ1-2; unclear D gene. Germline V gene data show CDR1 as MNHEY and CDR2 as SMNVEV (reference sequence). The ends were cut back, 9 bases at V and 5 bases at J, with 10 bases in the middle. The CDR3 consists of 11 residues. CDR3 coding DNA: TGTGCCAGTTTCTCGGGGTATGGCTACACCTTC. As protein: CASFSGYGYTF.

The rearrangement uses TRBV27 and TRBJ2-1; D is undetermined. V gave up 6 bases and J gave up 9 bases, with 18 bases separating them. Germline CDR1 MNHEY, CDR2 SMNVEV (reference sequence). CDR3 length equals 14 residues. This CDR3 reads CASRPPPRVGEQFF. The CDR3 DNA follows: TGTGCCAGCAGACCGCCACCCCGCGTGGGTGAGCAGTTCTTC.

The chain joins TRBV10-3 to TRBJ1-2, with D possibly matching TRBD1 (6 bases). V was trimmed by 4 bases and J by 3 bases, leaving 12 bases between them. From germline, CDR1 is ENHRY and CDR2 SYGVKD. The CDR3 runs to 14 residues. The CDR3 DNA reads as TGTGCCATCAGTGCCGGGGACATCTACTATGGCTACACCTTC. Residues: CAISAGDIYYGYTF.

This clone has only a few counts. The chain is built from TRBV11-2 and TRBJ2-1; D may be TRBD2 (7 bases). Per the germline V gene, CDR1 is SGHAT and CDR2 is FQNNGV. V was pared by 2 bases and J by 9 bases, with 14 bases between. The CDR3 consists of 14 residues. The CDR3 sequence is CASSLTGGPPEQFF. The CDR3 bases are TGTGCCAGCAGCTTAACCGGGGGGCCTCCTGAGCAGTTCTTC.

The chain has TRBV3-1 (or the pseudogene TRBV3-2) and TRBJ2-7; D is possibly TRBD1 (6 bases). V was clipped by 3 bases and J by 5 bases, with 11 bases between them. The germline gives CDR1 LGHDT, CDR2 YNNKEL (reference sequence). This CDR3 spans 13 amino acids. The CDR3 region is CASSHSPGDEQYF. The CDR3, as DNA: TGTGCCAGCAGCCATTCTCCAGGGGACGAGCAGTACTTC.

The DNA of the CDR3 is TGTGCCAGCAGTCTGACCCTCTACGAGCAGTACTTC. Its translation is CASSLTLYEQYF. V gene TRBV2 combines with J gene TRBJ2-7; no reliable D call. The CDR3 has 12 amino acids. V lost 5 bases and J 3 bases, leaving 8 bases between the germline ends. In germline, CDR1 is SNHLY, CDR2 FYNNEI. The full variable domain, its missing parts supplied by reference TRBV2 and TRBJ2-7, is EPEVTQTPSHQVTQMGQEVILRCVPISNHLYFYWYRQILGQKVEFLVSFYNNEISEKSEIFDDQFSVERPDGSNFTLKIRSTKLEDSAMYFCASSLTLYEQYFGPGTRLTVT.